The clone carrying this TCR beta chain was recorded a few times. This specimen comes from a study of regulatory T cells in long-lasting Graves disease. The TCR beta library used iRepertoire HTBI primers with Arm-PCR amplification of CDR3. TCRdb ran MiXCR on the multiplex PCR reads and lists one entry per CDR3 protein. The table records about 500,000 distinct CDR3 sequences, 12% of them present only once. The V and J ends lost 2 bases and 3 bases respectively, with 12 bases between them. The CDR3 consists of 14 residues. CDR1 and CDR2 (germline): SGDLS, YYNGEE. Time point of the sample: newly diagnosed GD, antithyroid drugs for less than 3 months. From RNA extracted from PBMCs, the TCR library was made. The data were also submitted as part of a second study, on T cells in Graves' hyperthyroidism and ophthalmopathy. In that study: Graves' hyperthyroidism qualified as stable when ophthalmopathy did not progress within 18 months. Ophthalmopathy was identified by the model a median roughly 6.5 months ahead of onset.

The chain uses TRBV9 and TRBJ2-7; possible D gene TRBD2, 6 bases. The specimen was peripheral blood mononuclear cells (PBMCs), collected at new diagnosis, from a patient treated with antithyroid drugs. This clonotype was sampled from a woman in her twenties or thirties with Graves disease. In DNA form, the CDR3 reads TGTGCCAGCAGCGTGTCATACGGGAGCTACGAGCAGTACTTC. Its protein product is CASSVSYGSYEQYF. Filled out from reference TRBV9 and TRBJ2-7, the complete variable domain reads DSGVTQTPKHLITATGQRVTLRCSPRSGDLSVYWYQQSLDQGLQFLIQYYNGEERAKGNILERFSAQQFPDLHSELNLSSLELGDSALYFCASSVSYGSYEQYFGPGTRLTVT.